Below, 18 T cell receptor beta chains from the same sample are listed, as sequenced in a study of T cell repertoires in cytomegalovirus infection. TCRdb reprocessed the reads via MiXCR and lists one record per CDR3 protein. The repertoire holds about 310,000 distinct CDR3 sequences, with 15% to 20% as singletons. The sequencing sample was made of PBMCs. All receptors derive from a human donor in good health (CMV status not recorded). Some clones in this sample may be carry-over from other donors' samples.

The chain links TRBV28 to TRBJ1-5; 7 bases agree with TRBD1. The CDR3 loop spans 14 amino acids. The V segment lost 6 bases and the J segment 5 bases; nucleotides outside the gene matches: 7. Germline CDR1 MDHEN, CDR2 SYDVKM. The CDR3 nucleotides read TGTGCCAGCAGGCAGGGACAGATCTATCAGCCCCAGCATTTT. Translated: CASRQGQIYQPQHF.

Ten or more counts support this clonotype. The CDR3 nucleotides are TGTGCCAGCAACGTACTAGGGACTGAAGCTTTCTTT. Residues: CASNVLGTEAFF. V is TRBV28 and J is TRBJ1-1; D remains ambiguous. Germline V gene sequence: CDR1 MDHEN, CDR2 SYDVKM. Between the trimmed V and J ends, which lost 7 bases and 5 bases, there was a span of 11 bases. CDR3 length equals 12 residues.

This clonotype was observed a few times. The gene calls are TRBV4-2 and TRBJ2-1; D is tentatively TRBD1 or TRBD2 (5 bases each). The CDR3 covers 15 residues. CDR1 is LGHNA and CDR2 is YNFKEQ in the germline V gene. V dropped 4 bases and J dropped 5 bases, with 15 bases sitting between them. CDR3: CASSRAGASNNEQFF. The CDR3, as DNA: TGTGCCAGCAGCCGAGCCGGGGCAAGTAACAATGAGCAGTTCTTC.

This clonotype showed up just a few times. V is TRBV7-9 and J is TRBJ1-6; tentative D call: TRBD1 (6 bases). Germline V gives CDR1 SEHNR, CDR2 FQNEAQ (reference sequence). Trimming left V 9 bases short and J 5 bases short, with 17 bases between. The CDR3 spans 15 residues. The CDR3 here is CASLEGGPNNSPLHF. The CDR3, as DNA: TGTGCCAGTTTAGAAGGGGGTCCGAATAATTCACCCCTCCACTTT.

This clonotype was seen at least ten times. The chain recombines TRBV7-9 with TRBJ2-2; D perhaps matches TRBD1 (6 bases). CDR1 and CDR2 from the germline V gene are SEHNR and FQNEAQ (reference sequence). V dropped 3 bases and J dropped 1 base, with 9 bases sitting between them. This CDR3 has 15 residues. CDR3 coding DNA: TGTGCCAGCAGCTTGACACAGGGGAACACCGGGGAGCTGTTTTTT. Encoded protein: CASSLTQGNTGELFF. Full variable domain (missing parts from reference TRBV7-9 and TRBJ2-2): DTGVSQNPRHKITKRGQNVTFRCDPISEHNRLYWYRQTLGQGPEFLTYFQNEAQLEKSRLLSDRFSAERPKGSFSTLEIQRTEQGDSAMYLCASSLTQGNTGELFFGEGSRLTVL.

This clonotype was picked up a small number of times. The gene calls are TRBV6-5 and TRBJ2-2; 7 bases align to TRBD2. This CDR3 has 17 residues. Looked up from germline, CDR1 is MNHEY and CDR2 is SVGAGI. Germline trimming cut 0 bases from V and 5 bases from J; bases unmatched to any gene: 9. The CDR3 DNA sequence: TGTGCCAGCAGTTACTCCAAGACTAGCCTTTTTACCGGGGAGCTGTTTTTT. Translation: CASSYSKTSLFTGELFF.

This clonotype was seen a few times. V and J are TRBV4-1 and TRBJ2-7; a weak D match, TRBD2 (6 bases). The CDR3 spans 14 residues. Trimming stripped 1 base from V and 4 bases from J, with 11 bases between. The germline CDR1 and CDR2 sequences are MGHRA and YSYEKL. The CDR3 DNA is TGCGCCAGCAGCCAAGTACCGGGGGAGTACGAGCAGTACTTC. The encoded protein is CASSQVPGEYEQYF.

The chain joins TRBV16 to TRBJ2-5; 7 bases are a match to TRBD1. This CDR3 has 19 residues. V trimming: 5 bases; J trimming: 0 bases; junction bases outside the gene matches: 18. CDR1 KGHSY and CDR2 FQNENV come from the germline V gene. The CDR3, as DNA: TGTGCCAGCAGCACAGGACAGGTACCTACCTTAGGTGACCAAGAGACCCAGTACTTC. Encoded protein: CASSTGQVPTLGDQETQYF. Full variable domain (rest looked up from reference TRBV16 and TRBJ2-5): GEEVAQTPKHLVRGEGQKAKLYCAPIKGHSYVFWYQQVLKNEFKFLISFQNENVFDETGMPKERFSAKCLPNSPCSLEIQATKLEDSAVYFCASSTGQVPTLGDQETQYFGPGTRLLVL.

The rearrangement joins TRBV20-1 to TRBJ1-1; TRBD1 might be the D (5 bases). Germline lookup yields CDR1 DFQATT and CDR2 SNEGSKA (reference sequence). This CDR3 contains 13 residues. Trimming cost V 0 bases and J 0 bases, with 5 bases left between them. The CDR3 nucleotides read TGCAGTGCTAGAGAGGACATGAACACTGAAGCTTTCTTT. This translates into CSAREDMNTEAFF.

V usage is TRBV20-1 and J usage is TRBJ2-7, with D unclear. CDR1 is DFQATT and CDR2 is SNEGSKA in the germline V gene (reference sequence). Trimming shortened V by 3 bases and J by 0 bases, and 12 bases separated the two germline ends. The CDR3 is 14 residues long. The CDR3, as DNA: TGCAGTGCTAGCGGCTCCCTTAACTCCTACGAGCAGTACTTC. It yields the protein CSASGSLNSYEQYF.

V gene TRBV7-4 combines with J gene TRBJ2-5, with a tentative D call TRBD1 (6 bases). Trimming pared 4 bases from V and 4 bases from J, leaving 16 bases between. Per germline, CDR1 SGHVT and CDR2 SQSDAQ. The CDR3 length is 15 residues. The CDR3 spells CASSSQAGVAETQYF. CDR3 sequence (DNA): TGTGCCAGCAGCTCCCAAGCAGGGGTCGCAGAGACCCAGTACTTC.

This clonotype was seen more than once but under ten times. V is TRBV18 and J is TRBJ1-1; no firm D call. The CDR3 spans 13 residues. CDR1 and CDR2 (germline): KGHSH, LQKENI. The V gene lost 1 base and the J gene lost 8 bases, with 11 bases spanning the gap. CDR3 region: CASSPLDGEEAFF. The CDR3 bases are TGTGCCAGCTCACCACTTGACGGAGAGGAAGCTTTCTTT.

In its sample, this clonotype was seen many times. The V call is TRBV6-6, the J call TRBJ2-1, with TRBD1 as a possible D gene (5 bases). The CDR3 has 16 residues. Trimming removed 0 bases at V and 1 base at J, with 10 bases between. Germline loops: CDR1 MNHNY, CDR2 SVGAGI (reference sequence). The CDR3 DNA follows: TGTGCCAGCAGTTACTCGACAGCGATGTCCTACAATGAGCAGTTCTTC. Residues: CASSYSTAMSYNEQFF.

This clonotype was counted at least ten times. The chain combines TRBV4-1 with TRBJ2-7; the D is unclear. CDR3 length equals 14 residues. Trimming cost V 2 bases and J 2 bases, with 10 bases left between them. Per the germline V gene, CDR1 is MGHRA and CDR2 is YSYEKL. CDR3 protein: CASSQTANTYEQYF. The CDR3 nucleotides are TGCGCCAGCAGCCAAACCGCGAACACCTACGAGCAGTACTTC.

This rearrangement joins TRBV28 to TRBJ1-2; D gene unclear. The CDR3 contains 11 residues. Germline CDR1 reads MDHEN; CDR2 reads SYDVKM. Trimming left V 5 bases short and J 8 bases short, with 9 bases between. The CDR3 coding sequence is TGTGCCAGCAGTGCCCAAAGGGGCTACACCTTC. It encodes CASSAQRGYTF.

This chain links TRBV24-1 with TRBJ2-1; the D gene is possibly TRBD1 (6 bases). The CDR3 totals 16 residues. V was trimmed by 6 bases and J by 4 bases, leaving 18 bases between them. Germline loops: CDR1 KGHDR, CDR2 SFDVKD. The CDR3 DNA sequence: TGTGCCACCAGTTCGGACAGCCTTGCTGGGTACAATGAGCAGTTCTTC. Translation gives CATSSDSLAGYNEQFF.

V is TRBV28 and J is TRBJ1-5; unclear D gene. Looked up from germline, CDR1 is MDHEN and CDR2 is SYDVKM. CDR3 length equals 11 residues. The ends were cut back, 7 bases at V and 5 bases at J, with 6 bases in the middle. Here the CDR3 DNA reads TGTGCCAGCAATTCAGATCAGCCCCAGCATTTT. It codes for CASNSDQPQHF.

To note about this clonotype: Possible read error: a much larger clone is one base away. CDR3 bases: TGTGCCACCGGCCTTGGGGGGGGGGCGGGATCGACAGATACGCAGTATTTT. It codes for CATGLGGGAGSTDTQYF. This chain links TRBV24-1 with TRBJ2-3; tentative D call: TRBD2 (7 bases). V lost 9 bases to trimming and J lost 3 bases, with 24 bases between them. Per germline, CDR1 KGHDR and CDR2 SFDVKD. The CDR3 loop spans 17 amino acids.